This TCR beta chain was documented in a study of blood T cell repertoires in COVID-19. The V end was cut by 5 bases, the J end by 5 bases, with 16 bases between. Per the germline V gene, CDR1 is SEHNR and CDR2 is FQNEAQ (reference sequence). The length of the CDR3 is 15 residues. Profiling relied on immunoSEQ multiplex PCR, and the TCRdb table lists in-frame clones only, not all of them. The sample holds some 48,000 clones, around 90% seen once. The V call is TRBV7-9, the J call TRBJ2-1; D is ambiguous. Sequenced: peripheral blood. This receptor was taken from a human donor in a cohort sampled during active COVID-19. The CDR3 loop reads CASSVTLSPNNEQFF. As DNA, the CDR3 is TGTGCCAGCAGCGTGACACTCTCACCGAACAATGAGCAGTTCTTC.